This T cell receptor beta chain was sequenced for a study of blood T cell repertoires in COVID-19 (dated by TCRdb to about 2020). Regarding the research as a whole: Samples covering the acute and convalescent phases of COVID-19 were provided by collaborators in the United States, Italy and Spain. Where available, HLA class I and class II types were taken from metadata supplied by the sample provider and were not determined by assay-based typing. The dataset comprised deeply sampled blood TCRbeta repertoires from subjects exposed to, actively infected with, or recovered from COVID-19. The samples were drawn from the first 160 participants of the ongoing ImmuneRACE study and from 1,254 subjects provided by 6 global collaborators. The sample metadata nearly always contained a de-identified subject ID, COVID-19 status, age in years and sex. The repertoires were made available in a free public database intended to serve as a resource for research on the immune response to SARS-CoV-2. The prospective study material was composed of cDNA or gDNA derived from T cells, B-cell-depleted T cells, or PBMCs.

Study-level results and caveats: The quantity of clinical and demographic metadata differed by source and by participant and was supplied without curation.

Note on this clone: Its antigen specificity is not known. The record has no base qualities; no much larger clone is one base away.

TCRbeta CDR3 regions were amplified from genomic DNA using the immunoSEQ Assay, a bias-controlled multiplex PCR. As for the authors' bioinformatics: Nucleated cell counts per sample were estimated from amplification of reference gene primers within the assay. To quantify the absolute abundance of each unique TCRbeta CDR3 rearrangement, sequence reads were collapsed and filtered. For each sample, productive Simpson clonality was calculated as the square root of Simpson's diversity index across productive rearrangements. Entries here come from immuneACCESS through TCRdb and include only in-frame sequences with V and J called. Some clones fail to appear in such tables; in the studies checked, an unresolved V gene covers under half of the shortfall, and the cause of the remainder is unknown. V, J and clone size reflect that table, while D and trimming were determined from the DNA. Across this sample there are 200,000 or so clones, with approximately 90% seen only once. More than 2.5% of the sample lies in the top ten.

In the prospective study, participants were roughly 18 to 100 years old, resided in about two dozen geographic areas of the United States, and were enrolled through a virtual design. To assign participants to cohorts, the prospective study relied on clinical history that participants themselves reported in a screening survey and a study questionnaire. For ImmuneRACE Cohort 3, a participant was defined as recovered based on two consecutive negative NP/OP PCR tests, clearance by a healthcare professional, or resolution of symptoms. In the prospective study, whole blood, serum and a nasopharyngeal or oropharyngeal swab were collected from each participant by mobile phlebotomists. Participants in the prospective study had the option to provide additional blood draws and questionnaires over a roughly two-month period. Prospective study blood samples were shipped either frozen or at room temperature before DNA extraction.

Sequenced input: PBMCs or T cells enriched from blood (not recorded which). This TCR came from a woman in her 30s who had recovered from COVID-19.

The DNA reads TGTGCCAGCAGCCAAGATTCTAGCGGGGGGGACTCCTACGAGCAGTACTTC. It codes for CASSQDSSGGDSYEQYF. The chain uses TRBV3-1 (or the pseudogene TRBV3-2) and TRBJ2-7, with 12 bases matching TRBD2. From the cysteine through the phenylalanine, the CDR3 covers 17 amino acids. Left in the record is the CDR3 DNA by itself, 51 bases read in frame from the first base. CDR1 and CDR2, looked up from the germline V gene (reference sequence), are LGHDT and YNNKEL. Trimming takes 0 bases off V and 0 bases off J; junction bases not matched to a gene: 3.